Below, 9 T cell receptor beta chains from the same sample are listed, as sequenced in a study of PD-1 blockade in mismatch repair-deficient tumors. Clones were sequenced by immunoSEQ multiplex PCR, and TCRdb holds only the in-frame ones, with some missing. The sample lists tens of thousands of clones; about 83% were seen once. The specimen was peripheral blood, collected 2 weeks after starting pembrolizumab. Every receptor here comes from an adult with mismatch repair-deficient cancer.

V and J are TRBV11-3 and TRBJ2-4; a possible D gene is TRBD2 (5 bases). CDR1 is SGHNT and CDR2 is YENEEA in the germline V gene. This CDR3 is 15 amino acids long. Trimming removed 0 bases from V and 6 bases from J, with 12 bases in between. CDR3 residues: CASSLESGEANIQYF. As DNA, the CDR3 is TGTGCCAGCAGCTTAGAATCCGGGGAAGCAAACATTCAGTACTTC.

The CDR3 DNA reads TGCAGCGTTGAAAGGACAGGGGGTTGGCAAGAGACCCAGTACTTC. This translates into CSVERTGGWQETQYF. V usage is TRBV29-1 and J usage is TRBJ2-5; TRBD1 matches 10 bases. CDR3 length equals 15 residues. Germline V gives CDR1 SQVTM, CDR2 ANQGSEA. Trimming at V came to 2 bases and at J to 2 bases, leaving 5 bases not matched to a gene.

The chain joins TRBV7-6 to TRBJ1-1; no firm D call. This CDR3 spans 13 amino acids. CDR1 and CDR2 from the germline V gene are SGHVS and FNYEAQ. The germline V and J ends were trimmed by 3 bases and 5 bases, with 10 bases remaining between them. As DNA, the CDR3 is TGTGCCAGCAGCTTCCAGAAAGGAACTGAAGCTTTCTTT. Translating gives CASSFQKGTEAFF.

This clone occurred once. The rearrangement joins TRBV7-6 to TRBJ2-6, with unresolved D. The CDR3 consists of 13 residues. In germline, CDR1 is SGHVS, CDR2 FNYEAQ. V shed 4 bases and J shed 1 base, with 2 bases lying between them. The CDR3 DNA reads TGTGCCAGCAGCTCATCTGGGGCCAACGTCCTGACTTTC. Translated, it gives CASSSSGANVLTF.

A single count supports this clone. J is TRBJ2-2 and V is TRBV2; D gene ambiguous. The V end lost 3 bases, the J end lost 0 bases, and 14 bases lay between the germline ends. CDR3 size: 17 residues. Germline V lookup: CDR1 SNHLY, CDR2 FYNNEI. The CDR3 DNA reads TGTGCCAGCAGTGATCCGAAGACCGAACCGAACACCGGGGAGCTGTTTTTT. Protein: CASSDPKTEPNTGELFF.

This rearrangement joins TRBV6-5 to TRBJ2-7; D is ambiguous. The germline V gene has CDR1 MNHEY and CDR2 SVGAGI. V lost 6 bases to trimming and J lost 0 bases, with 12 bases between them. This CDR3 spans 14 amino acids. The CDR3 region is CASSEDVSSYEQYF. DNA of the CDR3: TGTGCCAGCAGCGAGGACGTAAGCTCCTACGAGCAGTACTTC.

This chain connects TRBV30 to TRBJ2-2; D not resolved. In germline, CDR1 is GTSNPN, CDR2 SVGIG (reference sequence). This CDR3 has 14 amino acids. The V gene lost 0 bases and the J gene lost 4 bases, with 9 bases spanning the gap. DNA of the CDR3: TGTGCCTGGAGTGTACTCTCTCTCACCGGGGAGCTGTTTTTT. It codes for CAWSVLSLTGELFF.

There are a few counts of this clone. The V and J genes are TRBV5-1 and TRBJ1-1; maybe TRBD1 (6 bases). The CDR3 is 15 amino acids. V was cut by 5 bases and J by 5 bases, with 19 bases left in between. CDR1 and CDR2 (germline): SGHRS, YFSETQ. The CDR3 sequence: CASRQGNLRGTEAFF. Here the CDR3 DNA reads TGCGCCAGCAGACAGGGTAACCTCAGAGGGACTGAAGCTTTCTTT.

The chain joins TRBV7-3 to TRBJ2-3, with 8 bases that match TRBD2. The germline CDR1 and CDR2 sequences are SGHTA and FQGTGA. There are 16 residues in the CDR3. Germline trimming cut 1 base from V and 0 bases from J; bases unmatched to any gene: 3. The CDR3 here is CASSLNGGASTDTQYF. The CDR3 coding sequence is TGTGCCAGCAGCTTAAACGGGGGGGCTAGCACAGATACGCAGTATTTT.